This T cell receptor (beta chain) came from a study of cytomegalovirus exposure and HLA in healthy donors. Germline CDR1 SGHVS, CDR2 FNYEAQ. The CDR3 loop spans 14 amino acids. V lost 5 bases to trimming and J lost 8 bases, with 16 bases between them. This clone was counted only a few times. In the PCR, 60 Vbeta and 13 Jbeta primers were used. Sequencing was performed with immunoSEQ multiplex PCR; in TCRdb, only in-frame clones are kept and a portion is missing. Among about 150,000 clones listed, around a tenth were seen once. The chain combines TRBV7-6 with TRBJ2-1, with D perhaps TRBD2 (7 bases). Sequencing input: PBMCs. This sequence originates from a man aged 45 to 65 in good health and CMV-seronegative. CDR3 nucleotide sequence: TGTGCCAGCAGCGGCGGGGGAACAGGGCATGAGCAGTTCTTC. It encodes CASSGGGTGHEQFF.